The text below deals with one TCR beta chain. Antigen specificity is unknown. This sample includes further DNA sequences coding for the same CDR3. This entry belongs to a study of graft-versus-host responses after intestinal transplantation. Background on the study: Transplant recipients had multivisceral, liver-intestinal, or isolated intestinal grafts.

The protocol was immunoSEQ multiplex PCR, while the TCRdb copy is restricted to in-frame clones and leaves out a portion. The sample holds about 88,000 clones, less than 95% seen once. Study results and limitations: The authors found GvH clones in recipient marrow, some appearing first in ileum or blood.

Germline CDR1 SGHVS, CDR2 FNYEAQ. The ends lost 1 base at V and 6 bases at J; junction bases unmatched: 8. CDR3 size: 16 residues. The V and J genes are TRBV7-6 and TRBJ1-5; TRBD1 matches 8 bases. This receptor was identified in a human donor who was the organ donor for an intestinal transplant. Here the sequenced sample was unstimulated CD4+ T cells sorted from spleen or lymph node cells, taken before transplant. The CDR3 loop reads CASSLGAQGTGQPQHF. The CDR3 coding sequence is TGTGCCAGCAGCTTAGGGGCACAGGGGACAGGTCAGCCCCAGCATTTT.